The sequence of this TCR beta chain was determined in a study of blood T cell repertoires in COVID-19. Overall study: The United States, Italy and Spain supplied acute and convalescent COVID-19 samples.

How the authors handled the data: Quantification of nucleated cells was approximated via reference gene primer amplification. TCRdb's table, derived via immunoSEQ multiplex PCR, lists solely in-frame clones and lacks some. The V and J calls and the clone size are those of that table, but D and trimming were determined from the DNA. The sample holds some 100,000 clones, about four fifths seen once. The length of the CDR3 is 14 residues. V shed 4 bases and J 11 bases; nucleotides not matched to a gene: 4. Germline V CDR1 and CDR2: SGHDN, FVKESK. The material sequenced was peripheral blood. This TCR derives from a human donor in a cohort sampled during active COVID-19. The genes are TRBV14 and TRBJ1-6; 11 bases fit TRBD1. CDR3: CASSPGTGGPPLHF. The CDR3, as DNA: TGTGCCAGCAGCCCCGGGACAGGGGGGCCACCCCTCCACTTT.